A selection of T cell receptor beta chains follows, all from one sample in a study of memory CD4+ T cells and cytomegalovirus serostatus. Method: immunoSEQ multiplex PCR; TCRdb's copy keeps in-frame clones and lacks some. The data show under 65,000 clones, just under 80% seen once. Specimen: memory CD4+ T cells from blood. These receptors all come from an adult in good health and CMV-seronegative. Each CDR3 is given with its conserved first and last residue. D genes are given only for firm matches. Not all rows give a size; the values are once, few, many and, for expanded clones, a class.

d_call	j_call	v_call	clone_size	cdr3_aa	cdr3_nt
TRBD1	TRBJ1-3	TRBV5-1	-	CASSLSGTGASGNTIYF	TGCGCCAGCAGCTTGTCCGGGACAGGGGCGTCTGGAAACACCATATATTTT
TRBD1	TRBJ2-7	TRBV28	-	CASRHRDRVPYEQYF	TGTGCCAGCAGGCACCGGGACAGGGTACCCTACGAGCAGTACTTC
-	TRBJ2-2	TRBV2	once	CASRPRGTGELFF	TGTGCCAGCAGGCCCAGGGGCACCGGGGAGCTGTTTTTT
TRBD1	TRBJ2-2	TRBV7-3	-	CASSRGTGWSGELFF	TGTGCCAGCAGCCGGGGGACAGGGTGGTCCGGGGAGCTGTTTTTT
TRBD2	TRBJ2-3	TRBV18	-	CASSPSAGESRGTDTQYF	TGTGCCAGCTCTCCCTCAGCGGGAGAGTCGCGGGGCACAGATACGCAGTATTTT
TRBD1	TRBJ1-5	TRBV27	-	CASSSTGTGNQPQHF	TGTGCCAGCAGTTCGACCGGGACAGGGAATCAGCCCCAGCATTTT
-	TRBJ2-5	TRBV19	few	CASRGGRSQETQYF	TGTGCCAGTAGGGGGGGACGAAGCCAAGAGACCCAGTACTTC
TRBD2	TRBJ2-7	TRBV19	-	CASSIAGGAGGSYEQYF	TGTGCCAGTAGTATAGCAGGAGGAGCGGGAGGCTCCTACGAGCAGTACTTC
-	TRBJ2-7	TRBV6-5	-	CASRPPWGSYEQYF	TGTGCCAGCAGACCCCCTTGGGGCTCCTACGAGCAGTACTTC
-	TRBJ1-1	TRBV7-3	-	CASSLQGNTEAFF	TGTGCCAGCAGCCTACAGGGGAACACTGAAGCTTTCTTT
-	TRBJ1-1	TRBV11-3	few	CASRQNRGEWTEAFF	TGTGCCAGCAGGCAAAACCGGGGGGAGTGGACTGAAGCTTTCTTT
TRBD2	TRBJ2-3	TRBV19	-	CASSIRTSGRTDTQYF	TGTGCCAGTAGTATAAGGACTAGCGGGAGAACAGATACGCAGTATTTT
-	TRBJ2-5	TRBV30	few	CAWSVGSGGSRETQYF	TGTGCCTGGAGTGTTGGGAGTGGGGGGTCCCGGGAGACCCAGTACTTC
TRBD1	TRBJ2-7	TRBV6-1	-	CASRDRGPIYEQYF	TGTGCCAGCAGGGACAGGGGGCCTATCTACGAGCAGTACTTC
TRBD1	TRBJ2-7	TRBV27	-	CASSNTMTGIEQYF	TGTGCCAGCAGCAATACCATGACAGGGATCGAGCAGTACTTC
-	TRBJ2-3	TRBV7-6	-	CASSLEKGTSTDTQYF	TGTGCCAGCAGCTTAGAAAAGGGAACTAGCACAGATACGCAGTATTTT
TRBD1	TRBJ1-5	TRBV7-2	-	CASSLTGGNQPQHF	TGTGCCAGCAGCCTTACAGGGGGCAATCAGCCCCAGCATTTT
-	TRBJ2-7	TRBV7-2	-	CASSHNGGEQYF	TGTGCCAGCAGCCATAACGGCGGCGAGCAGTACTTC
-	TRBJ1-4	TRBV7-2	-	CASSLGTGTVGEKLFF	TGTGCCAGCAGTCTTGGAACCGGGACGGTGGGTGAAAAACTGTTTTTT
-	TRBJ1-1	TRBV2	few	CASSGRGLNTEAFF	TGTGCCAGCAGTGGGCGGGGTTTGAACACTGAAGCTTTCTTT
-	TRBJ2-1	TRBV9	-	CASSAGWHEQFF	TGTGCCAGCAGCGCTGGATGGCATGAGCAGTTCTTC
TRBD2	TRBJ2-6	TRBV2	-	CASRSSGRALGGANVLTF	TGTGCCAGCAGGTCTAGCGGGAGGGCCCTGGGTGGGGCCAACGTCCTGACTTTC
-	TRBJ2-1	TRBV30	once	CAWNEPGPYNEQFF	TGTGCCTGGAACGAGCCAGGGCCCTACAATGAGCAGTTCTTC
-	TRBJ2-3	TRBV5-1	-	CASSLASWTRGADTQYF	TGCGCCAGCAGCTTGGCGTCCTGGACCCGGGGCGCAGATACGCAGTATTTT
-	TRBJ1-1	TRBV30	-	CAWSVNVGANTEAFF	TGTGCCTGGAGTGTTAATGTAGGGGCGAACACTGAAGCTTTCTTT
TRBD2	TRBJ2-5	TRBV11-2	few	CASSLGGREAGETQYF	TGTGCCAGCAGCTTAGGCGGGCGGGAGGCGGGGGAGACCCAGTACTTC
TRBD1	TRBJ1-4	TRBV4-2	-	CASSQTKTGHSTNEKLFF	TGTGCCAGCAGCCAGACCAAGACAGGGCACTCAACTAATGAAAAACTGTTTTTT
TRBD1	TRBJ1-2	TRBV11-2	few	CASSSTKDRGLVYTF	TGTGCCAGCAGCTCAACCAAGGACAGGGGGCTTGTCTACACCTTC
TRBD1	TRBJ2-7	TRBV5-1	-	CASSLEGASYEQYF	TGCGCCAGCAGCTTGGAGGGGGCCTCCTACGAGCAGTACTTC
TRBD2	TRBJ2-3	TRBV14	-	CASSQAGGVTDTQYF	TGTGCCAGCAGCCAAGCGGGAGGGGTCACAGATACGCAGTATTTT
-	TRBJ2-3	TRBV6-1	-	CASSEVYHRGDTQYF	TGTGCCAGCAGTGAAGTATACCATCGGGGGGATACGCAGTATTTT
-	TRBJ2-7	TRBV25-1	-	CASSESGGIEQYF	TGTGCCAGCAGTGAATCCGGAGGGATCGAGCAGTACTTC
-	TRBJ2-3	TRBV10-1	-	CAGDSEDTQYF	TGCGCCGGAGATAGCGAGGATACGCAGTATTTT
-	TRBJ1-2	TRBV6-1	-	CASSEGSHRDNYGYTF	TGTGCCAGCAGTGAAGGGTCTCACAGGGATAACTATGGCTACACCTTC